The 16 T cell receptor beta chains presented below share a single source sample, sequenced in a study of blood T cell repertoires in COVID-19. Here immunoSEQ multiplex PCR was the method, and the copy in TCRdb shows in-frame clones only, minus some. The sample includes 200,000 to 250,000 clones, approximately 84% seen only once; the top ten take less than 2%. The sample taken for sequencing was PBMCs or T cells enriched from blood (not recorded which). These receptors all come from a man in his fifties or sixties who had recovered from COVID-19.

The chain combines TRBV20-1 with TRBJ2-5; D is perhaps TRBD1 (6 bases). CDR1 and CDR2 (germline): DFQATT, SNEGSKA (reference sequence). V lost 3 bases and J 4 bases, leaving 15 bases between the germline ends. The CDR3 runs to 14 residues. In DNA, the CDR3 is TGCAGTGCTAGTCACCGGGACACGCGAGAGACCCAGTACTTC. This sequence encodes CSASHRDTRETQYF.

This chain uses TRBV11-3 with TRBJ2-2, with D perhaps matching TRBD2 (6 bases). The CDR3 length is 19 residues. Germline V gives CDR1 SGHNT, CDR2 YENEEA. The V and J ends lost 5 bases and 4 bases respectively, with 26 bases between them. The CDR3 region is CASSPIDLKEGRGTGELFF. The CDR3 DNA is TGTGCCAGCAGCCCGATCGACCTAAAGGAGGGCCGGGGCACCGGGGAGCTGTTTTTT.

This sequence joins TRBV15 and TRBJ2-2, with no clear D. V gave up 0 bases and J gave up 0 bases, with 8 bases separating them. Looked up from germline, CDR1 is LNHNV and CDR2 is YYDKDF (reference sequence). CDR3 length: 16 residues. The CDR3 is CATSREYSTNTGELFF. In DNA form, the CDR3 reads TGTGCCACCAGCAGAGAATACAGTACGAACACCGGGGAGCTGTTTTTT.

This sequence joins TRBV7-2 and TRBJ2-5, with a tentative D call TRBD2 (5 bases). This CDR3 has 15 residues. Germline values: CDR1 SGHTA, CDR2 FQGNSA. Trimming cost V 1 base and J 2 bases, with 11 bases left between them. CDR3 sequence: CASSLVSGIQETQYF. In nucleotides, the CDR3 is TGTGCCAGCAGCTTAGTTTCGGGAATTCAAGAGACCCAGTACTTC.

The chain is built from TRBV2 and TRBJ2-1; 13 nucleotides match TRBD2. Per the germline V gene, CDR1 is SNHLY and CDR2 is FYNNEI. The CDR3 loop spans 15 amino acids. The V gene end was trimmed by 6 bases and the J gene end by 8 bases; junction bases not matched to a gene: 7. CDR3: CASSLLAGGMDEQFF. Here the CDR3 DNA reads TGTGCCAGCAGCTTACTAGCGGGGGGGATGGATGAGCAGTTCTTC. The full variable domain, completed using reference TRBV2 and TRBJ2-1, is EPEVTQTPSHQVTQMGQEVILRCVPISNHLYFYWYRQILGQKVEFLVSFYNNEISEKSEIFDDQFSVERPDGSNFTLKIRSTKLEDSAMYFCASSLLAGGMDEQFFGPGTRLTVL.

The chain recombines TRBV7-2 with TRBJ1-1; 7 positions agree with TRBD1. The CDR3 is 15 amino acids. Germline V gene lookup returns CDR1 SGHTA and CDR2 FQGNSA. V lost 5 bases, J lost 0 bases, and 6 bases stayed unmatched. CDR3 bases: TGTGCCAGCAGCCCTCGACAGGGAATGAACACTGAAGCTTTCTTT. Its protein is CASSPRQGMNTEAFF.

The CDR3, as DNA: TGTGCCAGCAGTTACGCCTCAGGGGGCTCTGGAAACACCATATATTTT. Amino acid sequence: CASSYASGGSGNTIYF. The V gene is TRBV6-2 or TRBV6-3, the J gene TRBJ1-3, with 7 bases fitting TRBD1. The CDR3 has 16 residues. Trimming at V came to 2 bases and at J to 0 bases, leaving 4 bases not matched to a gene. Germline V CDR1 and CDR2: MNHEY, SVGEGT.

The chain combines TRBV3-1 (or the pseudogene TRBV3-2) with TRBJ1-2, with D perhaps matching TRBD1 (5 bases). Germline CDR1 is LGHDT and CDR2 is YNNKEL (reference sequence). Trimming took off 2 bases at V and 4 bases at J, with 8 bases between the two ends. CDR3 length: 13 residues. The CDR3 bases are TGTGCCAGCAGCCAATGGGGGGTCTATGGCTACACCTTC. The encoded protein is CASSQWGVYGYTF.

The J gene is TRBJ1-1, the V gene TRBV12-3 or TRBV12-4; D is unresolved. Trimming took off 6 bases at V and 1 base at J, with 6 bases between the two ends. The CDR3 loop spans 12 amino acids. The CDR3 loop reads CASSLGNTEAFF. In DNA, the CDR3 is TGTGCCAGCAGCCTAGGGAACACTGAAGCTTTCTTT.

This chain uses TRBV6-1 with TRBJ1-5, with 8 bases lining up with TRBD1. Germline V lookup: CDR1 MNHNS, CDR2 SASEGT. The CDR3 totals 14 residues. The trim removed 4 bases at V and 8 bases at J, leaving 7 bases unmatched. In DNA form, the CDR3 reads TGTGCCAGCAGTGTAGCAGGGGGCATGGAGCCCCAGCATTTT. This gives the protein CASSVAGGMEPQHF.

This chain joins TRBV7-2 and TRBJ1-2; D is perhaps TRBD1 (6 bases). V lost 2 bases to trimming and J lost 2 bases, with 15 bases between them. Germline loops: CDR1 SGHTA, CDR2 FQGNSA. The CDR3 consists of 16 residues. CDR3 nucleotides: TGTGCCAGCAGCTTAATCTCGCGGGGGCAAAACTATGGCTACACCTTC. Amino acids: CASSLISRGQNYGYTF.

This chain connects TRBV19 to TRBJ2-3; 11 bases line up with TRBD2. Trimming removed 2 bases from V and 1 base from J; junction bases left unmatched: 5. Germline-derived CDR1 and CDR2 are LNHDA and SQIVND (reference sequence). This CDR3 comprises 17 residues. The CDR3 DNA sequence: TGTGCCAGTAGTATATCCAAGACTAGCGGGGGCACAGATACGCAGTATTTT. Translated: CASSISKTSGGTDTQYF.

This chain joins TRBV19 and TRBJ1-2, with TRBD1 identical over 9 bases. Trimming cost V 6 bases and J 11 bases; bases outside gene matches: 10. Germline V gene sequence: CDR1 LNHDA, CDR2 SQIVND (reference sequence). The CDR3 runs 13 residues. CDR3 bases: TGTGCCAGTAGCAACCCCGGGACAGGGAGTTACACCTTC. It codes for CASSNPGTGSYTF. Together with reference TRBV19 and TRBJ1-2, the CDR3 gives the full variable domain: DGGITQSPKYLFRKEGQNVTLSCEQNLNHDAMYWYRQDPGQGLRLIYYSQIVNDFQKGDIAEGYSVSREKKESFPLTVTSAQKNPTAFYLCASSNPGTGSYTFGSGTRLTVV.

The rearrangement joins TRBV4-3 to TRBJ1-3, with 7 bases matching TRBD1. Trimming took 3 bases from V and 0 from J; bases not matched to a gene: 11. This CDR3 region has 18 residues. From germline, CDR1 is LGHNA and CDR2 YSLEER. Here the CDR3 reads CASSQDRQVWTSGNTIYF. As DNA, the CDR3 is TGCGCCAGCAGCCAGGACAGGCAAGTTTGGACCTCTGGAAACACCATATATTTT.

The CDR3: CASSPQPDQPQHF. The CDR3 nucleotides are TGTGCCAGCAGTCCACAGCCGGATCAGCCCCAGCATTTT. V is TRBV6-5 and J is TRBJ1-5; the D is unclear. The CDR3 sequence is 13 residues long. Germline V gives CDR1 MNHEY, CDR2 SVGAGI. V lost 5 bases and J 5 bases, leaving 10 bases between the germline ends.

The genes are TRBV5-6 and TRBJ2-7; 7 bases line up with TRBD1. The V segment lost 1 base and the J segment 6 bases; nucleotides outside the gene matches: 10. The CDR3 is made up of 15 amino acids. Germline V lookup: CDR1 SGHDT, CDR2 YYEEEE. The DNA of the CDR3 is TGTGCCAGCAGCTTGATGAGGGGGCACATGGGCGAGCAGTACTTC. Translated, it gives CASSLMRGHMGEQYF. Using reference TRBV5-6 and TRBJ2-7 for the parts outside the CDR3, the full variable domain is DAGVTQSPTHLIKTRGQQVTLRCSPKSGHDTVSWYQQALGQGPQFIFQYYEEEERQRGNFPDRFSGHQFPNYSSELNVNALLLGDSALYLCASSLMRGHMGEQYFGPGTRLTVT.